These T cell receptor beta chains were read from a single sample in a study of blood T cell repertoires in COVID-19. The method was immunoSEQ multiplex PCR; TCRdb's version includes in-frame clones alone and lacks a portion of them. The sample carries approximately 74,000 clones, approximately 78% recorded once. The sequenced sample was peripheral blood. The receptors derive from a woman at least 80 years old with active or convalescent COVID-19. The CDR3 runs from the conserved cysteine through the conserved F or W. D genes are given only for firm matches. Expanded clones are given a class, and other clones once, few, many or no size at all.

V	J	length	size	D	CDR3	DNA
TRBV3-1/TRBV3-2	TRBJ1-2	13	.	.	CASSQDSGGGYTF	TGTGCCAGCAGCCAAGATTCCGGGGGGGGCTACACCTTC
TRBV24-1	TRBJ2-2	16	few	.	CATSPKRLMGTGELFF	TGTGCCACCAGTCCCAAGCGGCTCATGGGGACCGGGGAGCTGTTTTTT
TRBV28	TRBJ1-5	15	.	.	CASSPSGVSNQPQHF	TGTGCCAGCAGTCCCTCCGGGGTTAGCAATCAGCCCCAGCATTTT
TRBV7-3	TRBJ2-3	13	.	.	CASSPFRTDTQYF	TGTGCCAGCAGCCCCTTCCGCACAGATACGCAGTATTTT
TRBV28	TRBJ2-2	16	.	TRBD1	CASRPWGQGADGELFF	TGTGCCAGCAGGCCATGGGGGCAGGGGGCCGACGGGGAGCTGTTTTTT
TRBV2	TRBJ1-1	14	.	.	CASTGLPWNTEAFF	TGTGCCAGCACCGGACTCCCATGGAACACTGAAGCTTTCTTT
TRBV18	TRBJ1-1	16	.	.	CASSPGGRMENTEAFF	TGTGCCAGCTCACCGGGGGGACGGATGGAGAACACTGAAGCTTTCTTT
TRBV28	TRBJ1-1	14	.	.	CASSLRGPFTEAFF	TGTGCCAGCAGTTTAAGGGGCCCCTTCACTGAAGCTTTCTTT
TRBV20-1	TRBJ2-5	15	.	.	CSASLGSGTGETQYF	TGCAGTGCTAGTTTAGGGAGCGGAACTGGGGAGACCCAGTACTTC
TRBV18	TRBJ1-6	16	.	.	CASSARVRGTNSPLHF	TGTGCCAGCTCAGCTAGAGTACGCGGGACCAATTCACCCCTCCACTTT
TRBV10-1	TRBJ1-3	19	few	TRBD1	CASSEIFGTGETSGNTIYF	TGCGCCAGCAGTGAAATATTTGGGACAGGGGAGACTAGCGGAAACACCATATATTTT
TRBV20-1	TRBJ2-5	14	few	.	CSASRTVGLETQYF	TGCAGTGCTAGTCGGACAGTGGGTTTAGAGACCCAGTACTTC
TRBV7-2	TRBJ2-3	18	.	.	CASSLGVQGGGVPDTQYF	TGTGCCAGCAGCTTAGGAGTTCAGGGCGGCGGGGTCCCAGATACGCAGTATTTT
TRBV18	TRBJ2-1	15	.	TRBD1	CASSSQGANYNEQFF	TGTGCCAGCTCTTCACAGGGGGCGAATTACAATGAGCAGTTCTTC
TRBV28	TRBJ1-5	14	.	TRBD1	CASSSGGPRQPQHF	TGTGCCAGCAGTTCAGGGGGCCCCCGACAGCCCCAGCATTTT
TRBV19	TRBJ2-7	15	.	TRBD1	CASSMGTGISYEQYF	TGTGCCAGTAGTATGGGGACAGGGATCTCCTACGAGCAGTACTTC
TRBV2	TRBJ2-5	17	.	TRBD2	CASSEGLAGGEGETQYF	TGTGCCAGCAGTGAAGGACTAGCGGGGGGGGAGGGAGAGACCCAGTACTTC
TRBV7-2	TRBJ1-1	15	.	TRBD1	CASSLRGTGVTEAFF	TGTGCCAGCAGCTTAAGGGGGACAGGGGTCACTGAAGCTTTCTTT
TRBV5-6	TRBJ1-3	18	.	.	CASSLYGTIVWDGNTIYF	TGTGCCAGCAGCTTGTACGGGACAATTGTCTGGGATGGAAACACCATATATTTT
TRBV2	TRBJ1-5	15	.	.	CASSVNFGVNQPQHF	TGTGCCAGCAGTGTGAATTTCGGGGTTAATCAGCCCCAGCATTTT
TRBV2	TRBJ2-3	14	.	TRBD2	CASRLAGGTDTQYF	TGTGCCAGCAGGCTAGCGGGAGGCACAGATACGCAGTATTTT
TRBV4-1	TRBJ2-7	16	once	.	CASSQALSDSSYEQYF	TGCGCCAGCAGCCAAGCGCTAAGCGACAGCTCCTACGAGCAGTACTTC
TRBV18	TRBJ1-2	16	.	.	CASSPPDWQGNYGYTF	TGTGCCAGCTCACCACCGGATTGGCAGGGGAACTATGGCTACACCTTC
TRBV7-3	TRBJ2-2	15	.	TRBD1	CASSSGQGLTGELFF	TGTGCCAGCAGCTCCGGACAGGGACTCACCGGGGAGCTGTTTTTT
TRBV28	TRBJ1-6	15	.	.	CASTPQATYNSPLHF	TGTGCCAGCACCCCACAGGCGACCTATAATTCACCCCTCCACTTT
TRBV29-1	TRBJ2-1	17	.	TRBD1	CSVEGEGGVFTYNEQFF	TGCAGCGTTGAAGGGGAAGGGGGCGTCTTTACCTACAATGAGCAGTTCTTC
TRBV9	TRBJ2-2	16	.	TRBD1	CASSPPGTGRSGELFF	TGTGCCAGCAGCCCGCCCGGGACAGGGAGGTCCGGGGAGCTGTTTTTT
TRBV19	TRBJ2-2	14	.	.	CASTVGANTGELFF	TGTGCCAGTACCGTGGGAGCGAACACCGGGGAGCTGTTTTTT
TRBV7-2	TRBJ2-7	16	.	.	CASSLPPGAGDYEQYF	TGTGCCAGCAGCCTACCCCCGGGGGCGGGAGACTACGAGCAGTACTTC
TRBV3-1/TRBV3-2	TRBJ2-4	15	once	.	CASSRDWGGQNIQYF	TGTGCCAGCAGCCGGGACTGGGGAGGTCAAAACATTCAGTACTTC
TRBV6-1	TRBJ1-4	13	.	.	CASSEPLWEKLFF	TGTGCCAGCAGTGAACCCCTATGGGAAAAACTGTTTTTT
TRBV7-2	TRBJ2-1	13	.	.	CASSSSSRNEQFF	TGTGCCAGCAGCTCTAGTTCTAGGAATGAGCAGTTCTTC
TRBV7-6	TRBJ1-1	13	.	.	CASSLVQATEAFF	TGTGCCAGCAGCTTAGTGCAGGCCACTGAAGCTTTCTTT
TRBV7-9	TRBJ1-3	15	once	.	CASSFAGASGNTIYF	TGTGCCAGCAGCTTTGCAGGGGCCTCTGGAAACACCATATATTTT
TRBV19	TRBJ1-1	14	.	.	CASSLWARETEAFF	TGTGCCAGTAGTCTGTGGGCTAGGGAGACTGAAGCTTTCTTT
TRBV28	TRBJ1-2	12	.	.	CASIGLAAGYTF	TGTGCCAGCATCGGCCTCGCGGCTGGCTACACCTTC
TRBV9	TRBJ2-3	15	once	.	CASSRLGGATDTQYF	TGTGCCAGCAGCCGACTGGGTGGGGCCACAGATACGCAGTATTTT
TRBV27	TRBJ2-7	16	.	TRBD1	CASREDRPTHPYEQYF	TGTGCCAGCAGGGAGGACAGGCCCACGCACCCCTACGAGCAGTACTTC
TRBV11-3	TRBJ2-7	14	.	.	CASSLEAISYEQYF	TGTGCCAGCAGCTTAGAGGCCATCTCCTACGAGCAGTACTTC
TRBV13	TRBJ2-7	15	.	.	CASSSTGTSSYEQYF	TGTGCCAGCAGCTCTACCGGGACTTCATCCTACGAGCAGTACTTC
TRBV19	TRBJ2-7	15	once	.	CASSVPGQGIYEQYF	TGTGCCAGTAGTGTACCGGGCCAGGGGATCTACGAGCAGTACTTC
TRBV5-1	TRBJ2-3	14	.	TRBD2	CASSVGTTGDTQYF	TGCGCCAGCAGCGTCGGGACTACCGGAGATACGCAGTATTTT
TRBV19	TRBJ1-1	14	few	.	CASSSTGRGTEAFF	TGTGCCAGTAGTTCTACAGGGAGGGGTACTGAAGCTTTCTTT
TRBV28	TRBJ2-7	14	.	.	CASSLSGTLVEQYF	TGTGCCAGCAGTCTCTCCGGGACTCTGGTAGAGCAGTACTTC
TRBV7-2	TRBJ2-3	14	.	.	CASSALGGADTQYF	TGTGCCAGCAGCGCCTTGGGGGGAGCAGATACGCAGTATTTT
TRBV19	TRBJ2-7	15	.	TRBD1	CASSPTGTGGYEQYF	TGTGCCAGTAGTCCAACCGGGACAGGGGGATACGAGCAGTACTTC
TRBV27	TRBJ1-1	14	few	.	CASRAGMMVTEAFF	TGTGCCAGCAGGGCAGGGATGATGGTCACTGAAGCTTTCTTT
TRBV28	TRBJ1-5	14	.	.	CASSTISYNQPQHF	TGTGCCAGCAGTACCATCAGTTACAATCAGCCCCAGCATTTT
TRBV6-5	TRBJ2-1	15	.	TRBD2	CASSFTSGSYNEQFF	TGTGCCAGCAGTTTTACTAGCGGGAGTTACAATGAGCAGTTCTTC
TRBV18	TRBJ1-2	13	few	.	CASSPQGNYGYTF	TGTGCCAGCTCACCCCAGGGGAACTATGGCTACACCTTC
TRBV19	TRBJ1-5	16	.	TRBD1	CAISGTGKISNQPQHF	TGTGCCATCTCCGGGACAGGGAAGATTAGCAATCAGCCCCAGCATTTT
TRBV5-5	TRBJ2-1	15	.	TRBD2	CASSYLAESYNEQFF	TGTGCCAGCAGCTACCTAGCGGAGTCCTACAATGAGCAGTTCTTC
TRBV29-1	TRBJ2-7	15	.	TRBD1	CSVEDGHRGHYEQYF	TGCAGCGTTGAAGATGGCCACAGGGGCCACTACGAGCAGTACTTC
TRBV28	TRBJ2-1	14	.	TRBD1	CASSSWDRNNEQFF	TGTGCCAGCAGTTCCTGGGACAGAAACAATGAGCAGTTCTTC
TRBV6-5	TRBJ2-3	15	.	TRBD1	CASGTGARGTDTQYF	TGTGCCAGCGGGACAGGAGCTAGAGGCACAGATACGCAGTATTTT